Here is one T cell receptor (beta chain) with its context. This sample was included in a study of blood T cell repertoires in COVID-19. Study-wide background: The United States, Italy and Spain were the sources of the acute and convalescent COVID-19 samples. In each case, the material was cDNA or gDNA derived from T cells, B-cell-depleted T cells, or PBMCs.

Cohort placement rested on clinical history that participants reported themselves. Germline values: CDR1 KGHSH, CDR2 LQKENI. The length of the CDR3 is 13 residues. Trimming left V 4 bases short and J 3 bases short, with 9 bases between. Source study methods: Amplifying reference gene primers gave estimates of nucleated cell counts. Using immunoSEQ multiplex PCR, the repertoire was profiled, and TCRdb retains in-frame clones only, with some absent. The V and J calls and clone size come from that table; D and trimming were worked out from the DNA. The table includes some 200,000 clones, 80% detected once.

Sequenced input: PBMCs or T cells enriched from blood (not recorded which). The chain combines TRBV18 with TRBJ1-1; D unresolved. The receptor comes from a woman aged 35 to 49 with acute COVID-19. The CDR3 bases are TGTGCCAGCTCACGGGAGGGTGACACTGAAGCTTTCTTT. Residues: CASSREGDTEAFF.